Each of the 4 T cell receptor beta chains below was sequenced from the same sample in a study of siplizumab effects on memory and regulatory T cells. In the mixed lymphocyte reaction, cells were cocultured for 6 to 7 days at 37°C. Antigen specificity for these receptors is unknown. TCRdb's table, derived via immunoSEQ multiplex PCR, lists solely in-frame clones and lacks some. The table shows fewer than 11,000 clones, with about 43% occurring only once. Sequenced: CFSE-low (dividing) CD4+ T cells sorted from an allogeneic mixed lymphocyte reaction. The receptors derive from a human donor in good health; the cells came from an allogeneic mixed lymphocyte reaction.

The chain couples TRBV5-4 to TRBJ1-4, with D unclear. CDR3 size: 17 residues. CDR1 SGHNT and CDR2 YYREEE come from the germline V gene (reference sequence). The V end lost 0 bases, the J end lost 2 bases, and 14 bases lay between the germline ends. The CDR3 DNA reads TGTGCCAGCAGCTTGGATGCGAAAAGGGCTACTAATGAAAAACTGTTTTTT. Protein sequence: CASSLDAKRATNEKLFF. Full variable domain (outside the CDR3, taken from reference TRBV5-4 and TRBJ1-4): ETGVTQSPTHLIKTRGQQVTLRCSSQSGHNTVSWYQQALGQGPQFIFQYYREEENGRGNFPPRFSGLQFPNYSSELNVNALELDDSALYLCASSLDAKRATNEKLFFGSGTQLSVL.

This clone was detected once. The chain combines TRBV25-1 with TRBJ1-1, with D hard to call. The CDR3 is made up of 11 amino acids. Germline assignment: CDR1 MGHDK and CDR2 SYGVNS. V was clipped by 8 bases and J by 8 bases, with 12 bases between them. The CDR3 spells CASQVQGEAFF. CDR3 DNA sequence: TGTGCCAGCCAGGTGCAAGGGGAAGCTTTCTTT.

V is TRBV7-9 and J is TRBJ2-2; 12 bases match TRBD2. The CDR3 consists of 17 residues. The junction had 10 bases not matched to a gene; V was cut back by 4 bases and J by 7 bases. Germline lookup yields CDR1 SEHNR and CDR2 FQNEAQ (reference sequence). The CDR3 spells CASSYERTSGTDGELFF. CDR3 sequence (DNA): TGTGCCAGCAGCTACGAGCGGACTAGCGGGACGGACGGGGAGCTGTTTTTT.

This clone has just a few counts. The same CDR3 also results from other DNA sequences found in this sample. This sequence joins TRBV30 and TRBJ2-1; D may match TRBD1 or TRBD2 (6 bases each). V dropped 3 bases and J dropped 2 bases, with 8 bases sitting between them. The CDR3 covers 13 residues. Germline values: CDR1 GTSNPN, CDR2 SVGIG (reference sequence). The CDR3 DNA is TGTGCCTGGAGAGGGGGGACCTACAATGAGCAGTTCTTC. This translates into CAWRGGTYNEQFF.